This entry lists 25 T cell receptor beta chains sequenced from one sample in a study of T cell responses to AZD1222 COVID-19 vaccine. The data were produced by immunoSEQ multiplex PCR, yet TCRdb's version contains in-frame clones alone and is incomplete. The table records about 130,000 clones, 85% to 95% of them present only once. Sequences were derived from peripheral blood, sampled 28 days after the second AZD1222 dose. The receptor source for this set is an adult who received the AZD1222 COVID-19 vaccine.

This clone was counted between two and nine times. The chain combines TRBV4-3 with TRBJ1-2, with D hard to call. V was trimmed by 1 base and J by 4 bases, leaving 10 bases between them. The CDR3 sequence is 14 residues long. CDR1 and CDR2 (germline): LGHNA, YSLEER. This CDR3 reads CASSQARGPYGYTF. CDR3 nucleotides: TGCGCCAGCAGCCAAGCGCGCGGCCCCTATGGCTACACCTTC.

This clone was seen only once. The rearrangement joins TRBV7-2 to TRBJ2-1, with 7 bases lining up with TRBD1. The CDR3 extends over 13 amino acids. After removal of 5 bases from V and 6 bases from J, the junction contained 4 bases not matched to a gene. Germline CDR1 and CDR2: SGHTA and FQGNSA. CDR3 sequence: CASSLGTVNEQFF. CDR3 in DNA: TGTGCCAGCAGCCTGGGGACAGTCAATGAGCAGTTCTTC.

The V call is TRBV19, the J call TRBJ2-5, with D possibly TRBD1 on 7 matching bases. Germline V gene sequence: CDR1 LNHDA, CDR2 SQIVND (reference sequence). With 10 bases removed from V and 5 bases from J, the gap between germline ends came to 26 bases. The CDR3 spans 16 residues. The CDR3 loop reads CATHGTPGGGAETQYF. For the CDR3, the DNA is TGTGCCACCCACGGTACTCCCGGAGGGGGCGCGGAGACCCAGTACTTC.

The chain couples TRBV9 to TRBJ1-1; D ambiguous. Per germline, CDR1 SGDLS and CDR2 YYNGEE. There are 15 residues in the CDR3. Trimming shortened V by 0 bases and J by 0 bases, and 9 bases separated the two germline ends. The DNA for the CDR3 is TGTGCCAGCAGCGTAGGGGCAGAGATGAACACTGAAGCTTTCTTT. Its translation: CASSVGAEMNTEAFF.

The rearrangement uses TRBV2 and TRBJ2-7, with D possibly matching TRBD2 (5 bases). The CDR3 spans 13 residues. From germline, CDR1 is SNHLY and CDR2 FYNNEI. V shed 6 bases and J shed 4 bases, with 13 bases lying between them. The CDR3 loop reads CASSKDGVYEQYF. Written as DNA, the CDR3 is TGTGCCAGCAGCAAAGACGGGGTATACGAGCAGTACTTC. Complete variable domain (other parts from reference TRBV2 and TRBJ2-7): EPEVTQTPSHQVTQMGQEVILRCVPISNHLYFYWYRQILGQKVEFLVSFYNNEISEKSEIFDDQFSVERPDGSNFTLKIRSTKLEDSAMYFCASSKDGVYEQYFGPGTRLTVT.

J is TRBJ1-2 and V is TRBV7-2; a weak D match, TRBD1 (5 bases). CDR1 and CDR2 from the germline V gene are SGHTA and FQGNSA. The V end was cut by 3 bases, the J end by 1 base, with 18 bases between. CDR3 length: 17 residues. The chain's CDR3 is CASSFLVSGRGNYGYTF. The CDR3 region has the DNA TGTGCCAGCAGCTTTCTAGTATCGGGGAGGGGTAACTATGGCTACACCTTC.

The chain couples TRBV5-1 to TRBJ2-3; 7 positions agree with TRBD2. The V gene end was trimmed by 2 bases and the J gene end by 0 bases; junction bases not matched to a gene: 3. The germline V gene has CDR1 SGHRS and CDR2 YFSETQ. CDR3 length: 15 residues. The CDR3, as DNA: TGCGCCAGCAGCTTCGGCGGGGGAAGCACAGATACGCAGTATTTT. It encodes CASSFGGGSTDTQYF.

The chain is built from TRBV7-9 and TRBJ1-1, with 7 bases aligning to TRBD1. The junction had 4 bases not matched to a gene; V was cut back by 5 bases and J by 4 bases. Germline V gives CDR1 SEHNR, CDR2 FQNEAQ (reference sequence). The CDR3 consists of 13 residues. The CDR3 here is CASSAGGGTEAFF. The CDR3 coding sequence is TGTGCCAGCAGCGCAGGGGGTGGCACTGAAGCTTTCTTT.

V is TRBV3-1 (or the pseudogene TRBV3-2) and J is TRBJ1-2; 7 bases match TRBD1. The trim removed 1 base at V and 5 bases at J, leaving 4 bases unmatched. Germline CDR1 is LGHDT and CDR2 is YNNKEL (reference sequence). CDR3 length: 14 amino acids. The CDR3 DNA reads TGTGCCAGCAGCCAAGGGGGGACAGTATATGGCTACACCTTC. This gives the protein CASSQGGTVYGYTF.

This clone appeared once. V is TRBV29-1 and J is TRBJ1-6; D possibly corresponds to TRBD1 (5 bases). Looked up from germline, CDR1 is SQVTM and CDR2 is ANQGSEA. V gave up 1 base and J gave up 9 bases, with 13 bases separating them. The CDR3 loop spans 14 amino acids. The CDR3 bases are TGCAGCGTTGAAGGGGACGGTCCTGGTTCACCCCTCCACTTT. This codes for CSVEGDGPGSPLHF.

V and J are TRBV4-3 and TRBJ2-7, with D perhaps given as TRBD1 or TRBD2 (7 bases each). CDR1 is LGHNA and CDR2 is YSLEER in the germline V gene. CDR3 length equals 15 residues. With 0 bases removed from V and 5 bases from J, the gap between germline ends came to 14 bases. The CDR3 spells CASSQEEGAGDEQYF. CDR3 DNA: TGCGCCAGCAGCCAAGAGGAGGGGGCGGGGGACGAGCAGTACTTC.

This clone has a single count. The chain uses TRBV10-3 and TRBJ2-3; either TRBD1 or TRBD2 may fit D (5 bases each). This CDR3 contains 18 residues. Trimming pared 0 bases from V and 2 bases from J, leaving 18 bases between. Germline CDR1 ENHRY, CDR2 SYGVKD. Written as DNA, the CDR3 is TGTGCCATCAGTGAGTCGTTATTCTCGGGACCGCACACAGATACGCAGTATTTT. It translates to CAISESLFSGPHTDTQYF.

The chain carries TRBV19 and TRBJ1-3; 7 nucleotides align to TRBD1. Germline values: CDR1 LNHDA, CDR2 SQIVND (reference sequence). The V and J ends lost 7 bases and 0 bases, in that order; junction bases with no gene match: 18. The CDR3 is 19 amino acids. As DNA, the CDR3 is TGTGCCAGTATTAACCGGGACAGACTGTCCCCAAGCTCTGGAAACACCATATATTTT. As protein: CASINRDRLSPSSGNTIYF.

The chain combines TRBV28 with TRBJ1-5; a possible D gene is TRBD1 (5 bases). CDR1 and CDR2 (germline): MDHEN, SYDVKM. Between the trimmed V and J ends, which lost 8 bases and 0 bases, there was a span of 5 bases. The CDR3 length is 12 residues. The CDR3 spells CASGTSNQPQHF. CDR3 nucleotide sequence: TGTGCCAGCGGGACTAGCAATCAGCCCCAGCATTTT.

The J gene is TRBJ1-2, the V gene TRBV30; D not resolved. V lost 2 bases and J 8 bases, leaving 21 bases between the germline ends. Looked up from germline, CDR1 is GTSNPN and CDR2 is SVGIG (reference sequence). The CDR3 spans 15 residues. The CDR3 here is CAWSPGLTVGRGYTF. DNA of the CDR3: TGTGCCTGGAGTCCAGGTCTGACGGTCGGTCGGGGCTACACCTTC.

The chain employs TRBV11-2 and TRBJ1-2; unclear D gene. Germline V gene lookup returns CDR1 SGHAT and CDR2 FQNNGV. The CDR3 has 15 amino acids. Trimming cost V 1 base and J 4 bases, with 13 bases left between them. CDR3 nucleotides: TGTGCCAGCAGCTTAGTACAGACCACTTTCTATGGCTACACCTTC. It is translated as CASSLVQTTFYGYTF.

The chain links TRBV6-2 or TRBV6-3 to TRBJ1-1, with 7 bases fitting TRBD1. Germline V lookup: CDR1 MNHEY, CDR2 SVGEGT. V shed 2 bases, J shed 4 bases, and the junction held 4 bases outside the gene matches. This CDR3 contains 14 residues. CDR3 coding DNA: TGTGCCAGCAGTTACCCAGGGGGATCCACTGAAGCTTTCTTT. Translating it yields CASSYPGGSTEAFF.

In the case of this clone: Other nucleotide sequences from this sample produce the same CDR3. CDR3 nucleotides: TGTGCCAGCAGTTACGGAGCTAACTATGGCTACACCTTC. Amino acid sequence: CASSYGANYGYTF. V usage is TRBV6-5 and J usage is TRBJ1-2; no firm D call. CDR1 MNHEY and CDR2 SVGAGI come from the germline V gene. The ends were cut back, 2 bases at V and 0 bases at J, with 4 bases in the middle. CDR3 length equals 13 residues.

This clone has only one observation. The chain recombines TRBV30 with TRBJ2-7, with 7 bases identical to TRBD1. V lost 2 bases, J lost 4 bases, and 5 bases stayed unmatched. In germline, CDR1 is GTSNPN, CDR2 SVGIG (reference sequence). The CDR3 sequence is 13 residues long. CDR3 sequence: CAWSMGQLYEQYF. Written as DNA, the CDR3 is TGTGCCTGGAGTATGGGACAGCTATACGAGCAGTACTTC.

The rearrangement links TRBV28 to TRBJ1-1; D remains unclear. CDR1 MDHEN and CDR2 SYDVKM come from the germline V gene. This CDR3 is 13 amino acids long. Trimming left V 6 bases short and J 11 bases short, with 19 bases between. The CDR3 nucleotides are TGTGCCAGCAGCTCCCCCACCCCTTTGGGGGCTTTCTTT. This codes for CASSSPTPLGAFF.

The chain joins TRBV6-6 to TRBJ2-1, with unresolved D. The CDR3 consists of 12 residues. Per germline, CDR1 MNHNY and CDR2 SVGAGI (reference sequence). Trimming shortened V by 6 bases and J by 4 bases, and 7 bases separated the two germline ends. CDR3 residues: CASSHEYNEQFF. CDR3 nucleotide sequence: TGTGCCAGCAGCCATGAATACAATGAGCAGTTCTTC.

The chain combines TRBV6-1 with TRBJ2-6; TRBD2 aligns across 14 bases. CDR1 is MNHNS, CDR2 SASEGT, per germline. V was clipped by 1 base and J by 3 bases; unmatched bases: 2. There are 18 residues in the CDR3. CDR3 bases: TGTGCCAGCAGTGAAGGACTAGCGGGGGGGCTTGGGGCCAACGTCCTGACTTTC. Amino acids: CASSEGLAGGLGANVLTF.

Details on this clone: Other DNA variants within this sample encode the same CDR3. The chain has TRBV30 and TRBJ2-1; unclear D gene. The CDR3 spans 11 residues. Trimming cost V 3 bases and J 4 bases, with 4 bases left between them. CDR1 is GTSNPN, CDR2 SVGIG, per germline (reference sequence). DNA of the CDR3: TGTGCCTGGAGCCGATACAATGAGCAGTTCTTC. It specifies CAWSRYNEQFF.

This clone was recorded once. The chain recombines TRBV6-5 with TRBJ1-2; TRBD1 is a possible D gene (6 bases). Germline V gives CDR1 MNHEY, CDR2 SVGAGI. The ends were cut back, 5 bases at V and 2 bases at J, with 12 bases in the middle. The CDR3 has 14 residues. The CDR3 DNA follows: TGTGCCAGCAGTCGGACAGAGGTGAACTATGGCTACACCTTC. The encoded protein is CASSRTEVNYGYTF.

This clone was seen a single time. The J gene is TRBJ2-2, the V gene TRBV10-3; D not resolved. CDR3 size: 16 residues. CDR1 is ENHRY, CDR2 SYGVKD, per germline. Trimming removed 5 bases from V and 6 bases from J, with 19 bases in between. The chain's CDR3 is CAISHLTGRTPGELFF. CDR3 nucleotide sequence: TGTGCCATCAGTCACCTGACGGGCAGGACCCCCGGGGAGCTGTTTTTT.